This TCR beta chain was obtained from a study of blood T cell repertoires in COVID-19. The overall study: Sites in the United States, Italy and Spain provided acute and convalescent COVID-19 samples. Nucleic acid was either cDNA or gDNA, and it came from T cells, B-cell-depleted T cells, or PBMCs.

As originally analysed: By means of reference gene primer amplification, nucleated cell counts were estimated. Profiling relied on immunoSEQ multiplex PCR, and the TCRdb table lists in-frame clones only, not all of them. That table supplies the V and J calls and clone size; D and trimming were determined from the DNA. The table lists about 250,000 clones, about 82% of them singletons. The V gene lost 4 bases and the J gene lost 0 bases, with 16 bases spanning the gap. The CDR3 extends over 16 amino acids. In germline, CDR1 is LGHDT, CDR2 YNNKEL (reference sequence). The origin of this receptor is a man aged 45 to 65 with COVID-19, enrolled during active disease. Sample: peripheral blood. This chain connects TRBV3-1 (or the pseudogene TRBV3-2) to TRBJ2-7, with D perhaps TRBD2 (6 bases). CDR3 loop: CASSLIVAGSSYEQYF. The DNA of the CDR3 is TGTGCCAGCAGCCTCATCGTGGCGGGGAGCTCCTACGAGCAGTACTTC.